The T cell receptor (beta chain) under discussion was sequenced for a study of radiation and T cells in renal cell carcinoma. Only in-frame clones appear in the TCRdb table, and some are missing; sequencing was by immunoSEQ multiplex PCR. The sample has roughly 130,000 clones, roughly 91% seen once. The CDR3 has 13 amino acids. Germline V lookup: CDR1 LNHDA, CDR2 SQIVND (reference sequence). V lost 6 bases and J 0 bases, leaving 6 bases between the germline ends. Time point in this sample: blood 2 weeks post-SBRT. Treatment meaning: 15 Gy SBRT to primary tumor, nephrectomy 4 weeks later. This clonotype was sampled from an older woman with renal cell carcinoma. This sequence joins TRBV19 and TRBJ1-3; a weak D match, TRBD1 (6 bases). Sequenced material: blood, taken from a patient whose treatment included radiotherapy and nephrectomy. The CDR3 bases are TGTGCCAGTAGACAGGGCTCTGGAAACACCATATATTTT. Protein sequence: CASRQGSGNTIYF.